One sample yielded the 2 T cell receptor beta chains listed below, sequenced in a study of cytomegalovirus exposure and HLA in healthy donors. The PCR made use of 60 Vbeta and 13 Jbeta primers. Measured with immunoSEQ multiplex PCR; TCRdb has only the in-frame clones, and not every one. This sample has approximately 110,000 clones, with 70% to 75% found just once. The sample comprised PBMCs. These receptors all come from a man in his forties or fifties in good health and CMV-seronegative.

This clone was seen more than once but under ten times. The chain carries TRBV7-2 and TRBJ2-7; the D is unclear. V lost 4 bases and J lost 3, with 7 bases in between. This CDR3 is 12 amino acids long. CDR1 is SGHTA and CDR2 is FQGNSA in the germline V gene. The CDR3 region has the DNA TGTGCCAGCAGCTCCCTTTACTACGAGCAGTACTTC. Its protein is CASSSLYYEQYF.

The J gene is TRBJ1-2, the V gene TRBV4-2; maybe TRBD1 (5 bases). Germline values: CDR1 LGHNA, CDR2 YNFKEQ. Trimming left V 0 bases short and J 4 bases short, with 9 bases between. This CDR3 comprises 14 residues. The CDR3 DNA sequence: TGTGCCAGCAGCCAAGACGCGCAGGGCTATGGCTACACCTTC. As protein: CASSQDAQGYGYTF.